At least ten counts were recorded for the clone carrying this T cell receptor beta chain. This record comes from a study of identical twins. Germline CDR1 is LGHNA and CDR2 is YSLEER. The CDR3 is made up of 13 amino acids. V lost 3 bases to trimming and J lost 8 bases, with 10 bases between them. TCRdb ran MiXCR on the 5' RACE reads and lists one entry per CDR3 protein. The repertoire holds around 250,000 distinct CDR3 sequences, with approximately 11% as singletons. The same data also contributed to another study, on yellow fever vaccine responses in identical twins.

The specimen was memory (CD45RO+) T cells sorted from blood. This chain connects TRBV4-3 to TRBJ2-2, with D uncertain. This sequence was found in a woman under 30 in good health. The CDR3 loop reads CASSHETAGELFF. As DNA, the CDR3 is TGCGCCAGCAGCCATGAGACTGCGGGGGAGCTGTTTTTT.